This T cell receptor (beta chain) comes out of a study of a mutant IDH1 vaccine in newly diagnosed glioma. Study information: Mean patient age was approximately 40 years; approximately 60% were male and roughly 38% female.

The table came from immunoSEQ multiplex PCR; TCRdb's copy has only in-frame clones and leaves some out. Here the sample spans roughly 70,000 clones, roughly 80% being singletons. As for time point: week 11, during vaccination. It was 300 ug of mutant IDH1 20-mer peptide that made up each vaccine dose, given with topical imiquimod. Overall study findings and caveats: Pseudoprogression apparently tracked independently of changes in top peripheral T cell clonotypes. Patients showed vaccine-induced immune responses at a rate of under 95%.

Remarks on this clone: Its specificity is not known.

Germline V gene lookup returns CDR1 SGHRS and CDR2 YFSETQ. The V end lost 0 bases, the J end lost 4 bases, and 14 bases lay between the germline ends. CDR3 length equals 15 residues. This specimen consisted of PBMCs, obtained from a glioma patient whose treatment included an IDH1 peptide vaccine. V and J are TRBV5-1 and TRBJ2-7, with D hard to call. The receptor comes from a woman aged 50 to 60 with glioma. The CDR3 DNA reads TGCGCCAGCAGCTTGGGGCCTCAAGCGCCTTACGAGCAGTACTTC. Its translation: CASSLGPQAPYEQYF.